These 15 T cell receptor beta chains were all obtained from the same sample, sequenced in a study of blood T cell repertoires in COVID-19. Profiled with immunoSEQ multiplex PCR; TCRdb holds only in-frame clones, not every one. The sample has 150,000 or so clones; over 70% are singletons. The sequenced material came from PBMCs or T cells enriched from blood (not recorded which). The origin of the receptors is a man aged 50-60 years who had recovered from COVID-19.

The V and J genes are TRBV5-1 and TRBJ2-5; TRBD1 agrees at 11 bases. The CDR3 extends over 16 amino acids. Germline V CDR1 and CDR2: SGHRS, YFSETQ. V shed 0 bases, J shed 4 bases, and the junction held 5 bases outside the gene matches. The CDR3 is CASSLEGQGAGETQYF. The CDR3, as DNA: TGCGCCAGCAGCTTGGAAGGACAGGGGGCGGGAGAGACCCAGTACTTC.

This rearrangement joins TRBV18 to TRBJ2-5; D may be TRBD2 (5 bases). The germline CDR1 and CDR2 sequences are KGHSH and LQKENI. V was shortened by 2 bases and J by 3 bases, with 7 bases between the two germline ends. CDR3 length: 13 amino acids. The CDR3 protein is CASSPSGEETQYF. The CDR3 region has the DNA TGTGCCAGCTCACCATCCGGGGAAGAGACCCAGTACTTC. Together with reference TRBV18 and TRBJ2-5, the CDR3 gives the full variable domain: NAGVMQNPRHLVRRRGQEARLRCSPMKGHSHVYWYRQLPEEGLKFMVYLQKENIIDESGMPKERFSAEFPKEGPSILRIQQVVRGDSAAYFCASSPSGEETQYFGPGTRLLVL.

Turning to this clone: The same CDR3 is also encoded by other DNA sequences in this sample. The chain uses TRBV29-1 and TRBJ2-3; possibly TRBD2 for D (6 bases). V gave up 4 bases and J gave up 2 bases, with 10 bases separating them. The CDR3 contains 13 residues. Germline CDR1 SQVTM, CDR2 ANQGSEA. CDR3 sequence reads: CSVVGGSTDTQYF. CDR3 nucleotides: TGCAGCGTTGTGGGGGGATCCACAGATACGCAGTATTTT.

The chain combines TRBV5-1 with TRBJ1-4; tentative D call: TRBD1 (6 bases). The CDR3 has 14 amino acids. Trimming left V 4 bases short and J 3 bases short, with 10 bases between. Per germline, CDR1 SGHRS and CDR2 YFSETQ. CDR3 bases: TGCGCCAGCAGCCCACAGGGCCCTAATGAAAAACTGTTTTTT. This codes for CASSPQGPNEKLFF.

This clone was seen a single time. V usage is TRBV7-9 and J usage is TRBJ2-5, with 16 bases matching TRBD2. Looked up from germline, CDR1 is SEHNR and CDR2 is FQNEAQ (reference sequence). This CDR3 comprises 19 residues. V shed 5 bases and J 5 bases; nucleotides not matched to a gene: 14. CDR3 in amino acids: CASSQGSGLAGGPRETQYF. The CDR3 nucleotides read TGTGCCAGCAGCCAAGGTTCGGGACTAGCGGGAGGGCCACGGGAGACCCAGTACTTC.

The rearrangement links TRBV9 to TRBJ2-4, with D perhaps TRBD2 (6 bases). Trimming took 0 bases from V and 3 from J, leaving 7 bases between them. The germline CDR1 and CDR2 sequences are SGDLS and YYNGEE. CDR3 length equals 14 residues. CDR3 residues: CASSVGGDKNIQYF. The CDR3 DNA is TGTGCCAGCAGCGTAGGCGGGGACAAAAACATTCAGTACTTC.

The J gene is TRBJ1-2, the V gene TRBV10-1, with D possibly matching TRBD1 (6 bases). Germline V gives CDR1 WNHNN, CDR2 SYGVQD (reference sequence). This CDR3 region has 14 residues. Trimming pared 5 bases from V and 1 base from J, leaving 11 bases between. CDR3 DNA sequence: TGCGCCAGCAGTTCAGAGGGGGATAACTATGGCTACACCTTC. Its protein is CASSSEGDNYGYTF.

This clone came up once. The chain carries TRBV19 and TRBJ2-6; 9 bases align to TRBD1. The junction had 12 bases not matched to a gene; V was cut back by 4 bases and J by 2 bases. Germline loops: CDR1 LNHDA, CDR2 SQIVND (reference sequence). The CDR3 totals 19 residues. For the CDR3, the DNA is TGTGCCAGTAGTAGTGGGATTGGGACAGGGTTTACTGGGGCCAACGTCCTGACTTTC. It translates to CASSSGIGTGFTGANVLTF.

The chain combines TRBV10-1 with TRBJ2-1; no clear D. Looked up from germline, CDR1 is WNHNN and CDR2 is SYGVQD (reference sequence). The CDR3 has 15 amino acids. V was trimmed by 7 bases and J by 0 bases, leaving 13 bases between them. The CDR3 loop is CASNADGGSYNEQFF. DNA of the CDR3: TGCGCCAGCAACGCGGATGGCGGCTCCTACAATGAGCAGTTCTTC.

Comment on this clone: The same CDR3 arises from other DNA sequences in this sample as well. The CDR3 protein is CAWSVPRETQYF. The CDR3 bases are TGTGCCTGGAGTGTACCGCGGGAGACCCAGTACTTC. This rearrangement joins TRBV30 to TRBJ2-5; D uncertain. The CDR3 loop spans 12 amino acids. CDR1 is GTSNPN and CDR2 is SVGIG in the germline V gene (reference sequence). V lost 0 bases and J 5 bases, leaving 7 bases between the germline ends. The full variable domain, its missing parts supplied by reference TRBV30 and TRBJ2-5, is SQTIHQWPATLVQPVGSPLSLECTVEGTSNPNLYWYRQAAGRGLQLLFYSVGIGQISSEVPQNLSASRPQDRQFILSSKKLLLSDSGFYLCAWSVPRETQYFGPGTRLLVL.

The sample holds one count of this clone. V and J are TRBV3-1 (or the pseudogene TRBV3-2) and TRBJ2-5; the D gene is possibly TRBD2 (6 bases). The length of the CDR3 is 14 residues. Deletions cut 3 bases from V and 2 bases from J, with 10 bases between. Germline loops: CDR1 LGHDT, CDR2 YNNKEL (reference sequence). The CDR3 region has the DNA TGTGCCAGCAGCCATAACAGCGGGCAAGAGACCCAGTACTTC. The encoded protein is CASSHNSGQETQYF.

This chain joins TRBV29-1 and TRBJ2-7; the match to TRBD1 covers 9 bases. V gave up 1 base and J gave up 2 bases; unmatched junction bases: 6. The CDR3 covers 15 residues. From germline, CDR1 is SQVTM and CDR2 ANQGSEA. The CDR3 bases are TGCAGCGTTGAAGGTTGGGGGACAGGGCCCTACGAGCAGTACTTC. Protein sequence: CSVEGWGTGPYEQYF.

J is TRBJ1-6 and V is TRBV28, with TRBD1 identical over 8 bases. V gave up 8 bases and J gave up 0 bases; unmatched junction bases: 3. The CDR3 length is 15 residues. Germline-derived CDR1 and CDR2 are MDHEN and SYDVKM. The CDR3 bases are TGTGCCAGCGGGACAGGTCCCTCCTATAATTCACCCCTCCACTTT. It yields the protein CASGTGPSYNSPLHF.

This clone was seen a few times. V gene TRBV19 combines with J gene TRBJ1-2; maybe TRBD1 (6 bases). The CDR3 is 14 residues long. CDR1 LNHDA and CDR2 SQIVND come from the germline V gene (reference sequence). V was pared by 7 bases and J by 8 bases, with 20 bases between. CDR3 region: CASKTDRGRTGYTF. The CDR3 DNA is TGTGCCAGTAAAACGGACAGAGGGAGAACCGGCTACACCTTC.

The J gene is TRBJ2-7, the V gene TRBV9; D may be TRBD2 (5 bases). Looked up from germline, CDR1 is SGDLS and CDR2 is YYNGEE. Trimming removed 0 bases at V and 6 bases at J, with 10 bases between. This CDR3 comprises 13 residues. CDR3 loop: CASSVVGVGEQYF. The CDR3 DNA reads TGTGCCAGCAGCGTAGTCGGGGTGGGCGAGCAGTACTTC.